This T cell receptor (beta chain) was recovered during a study of blood T cell repertoires in COVID-19. Study at large: The study drew acute and convalescent COVID-19 samples from the United States, Italy and Spain. The cDNA or gDNA used as material had been derived from T cells, B-cell-depleted T cells, or PBMCs.

This CDR3 comprises 14 residues. Trimming took off 5 bases at V and 4 bases at J, with 11 bases between the two ends. The germline CDR1 and CDR2 sequences are SEHNR and FQNEAQ (reference sequence). In the original analysis: For nucleated cells, counts were estimated from reference gene primer amplification. Data came from immunoSEQ multiplex PCR; TCRdb stores just in-frame clones and leaves some out. V, J and clone size are taken as reported in that table, and D and trimming were inferred from the DNA itself. The sample lists around 130,000 clones, about 86% occurring once. Sequenced: peripheral blood. The chain couples TRBV7-9 to TRBJ2-2, with a weak D call TRBD1 (6 bases). This receptor was obtained from a woman in her fifties or sixties with acute or convalescent COVID-19. The CDR3 loop is CASSPTGITGELFF. The CDR3 bases are TGTGCCAGCAGCCCAACAGGGATCACCGGGGAGCTGTTTTTT.